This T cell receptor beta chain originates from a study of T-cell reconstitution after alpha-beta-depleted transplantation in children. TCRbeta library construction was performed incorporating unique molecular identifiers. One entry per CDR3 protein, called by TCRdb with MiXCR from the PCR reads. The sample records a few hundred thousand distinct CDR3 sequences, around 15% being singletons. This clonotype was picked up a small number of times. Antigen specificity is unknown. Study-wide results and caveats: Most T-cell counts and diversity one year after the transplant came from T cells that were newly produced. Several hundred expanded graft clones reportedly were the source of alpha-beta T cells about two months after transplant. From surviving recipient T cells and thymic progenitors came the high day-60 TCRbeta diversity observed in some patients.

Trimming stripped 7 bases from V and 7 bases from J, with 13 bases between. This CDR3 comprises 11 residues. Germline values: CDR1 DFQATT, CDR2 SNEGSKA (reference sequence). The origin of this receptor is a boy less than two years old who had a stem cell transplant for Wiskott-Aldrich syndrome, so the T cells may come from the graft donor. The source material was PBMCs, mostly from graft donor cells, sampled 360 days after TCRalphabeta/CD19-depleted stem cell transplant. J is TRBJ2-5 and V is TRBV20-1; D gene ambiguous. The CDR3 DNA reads TGCAGTGTAGCTAGAAGTTCGACCCAGTACTTC. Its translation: CSVARSSTQYF.